This T cell receptor beta chain was documented in a study of T cells expressing NK-cell markers. Germline loops: CDR1 DFQATT, CDR2 SNEGSKA (reference sequence). The CDR3 runs 15 residues. For TCR beta, cDNA was produced by 5'RACE template switching with UMIs. TCRdb reprocessed the 5' RACE reads and stores each CDR3 protein as one record, lacking DNA. The sample's table shows 500,000 to 700,000 distinct CDR3 sequences. The gene calls are TRBV20-1 and TRBJ2-3; TCRdb returns TRBD1, unconfirmable since there is no DNA. The sample taken for sequencing was blood T cells: a sorted CD56 or NKG2C T cell subset, CD4+ or CD8+ T cells, or bulk PBMC T cells (not recorded which). This TCR was sampled from a man aged 18-30 years in good health. The CDR3 reads CSAKSPDRAPDTQYF.